This T cell receptor (beta chain) stems from a study of identical twins. Study outcomes and limitations: Zero-insertion analyses could be partly confounded by invariant MAIT and iNKT cells. Instead of following the same donors, the conclusions were based on cross-sectional statistical analysis.

From germline, CDR1 is SGDLS and CDR2 YYNGEE. This CDR3 has 16 residues. V was trimmed by 1 base and J by 4 bases, leaving 12 bases between them. In the case of this clonotype: Antigen: not known.

The cDNA had a unique molecular identifier and a template-switch universal primer site. From the 5' RACE reads, TCRdb called clonotypes with MiXCR, one entry per CDR3 protein. The sample shows some 570,000 distinct CDR3 sequences, around 24% of them seen only once. Among all donors, each was a healthy Caucasian. This sample also appeared in a second study, on yellow fever vaccine responses in identical twins.

The receptor's source is a woman between 18 and 29 years old in good health. Sequencing was done on a sample of CD4+ T cells sorted from blood. This sequence joins TRBV9 and TRBJ2-6; D remains ambiguous. The CDR3 DNA is TGTGCCAGCAGCGTACCCGACCCTCCCGGGGCCAACGTCCTGACTTTC. As protein: CASSVPDPPGANVLTF.